This TCR beta chain was identified during a study of shared clonotypes between healthy human individuals. About the research overall: Donors had three CD4 naive, three CD4 memory, two CD8 naive and one CD8 memory plate apiece. Study results and caveats: In general, naive subsets displayed greater estimated richness than memory subsets did. Generation of non-shared clonotypes was less probable than generation of clonotypes shared by all four donors.

On this clone itself: Its antigen is still unknown.

TCRdb's table, derived via immunoSEQ multiplex PCR, lists solely in-frame clones and lacks some. Found here are roughly 1,000,000 clones, 70% to 80% of them singletons; the top ten hold 0.5% to 0.65%. V gave up 5 bases and J gave up 7 bases, with 18 bases separating them. The CDR3 runs 15 residues. Germline V gives CDR1 MNHNS, CDR2 SASEGT. The clonotype was recovered from a man younger than 30 in good health. Some clones in this sample may be carry-over from other donors' samples. The chain has TRBV6-1 and TRBJ1-5; the D gene is possibly TRBD1 (5 bases). Material for sequencing was memory CD4+ T cells from PBMCs. Subset reported: CD45RA-negative fraction. The CDR3 loop reads CASSTQGGVGQPQHF. The CDR3, as DNA: TGTGCCAGCAGTACCCAGGGAGGGGTAGGGCAGCCCCAGCATTTT.